The T cell receptor (beta chain) under discussion was sequenced for a study of shared clonotypes between healthy human individuals. From germline, CDR1 is MDHEN and CDR2 SYDVKM. V trimming: 4 bases; J trimming: 0 bases; junction bases outside the gene matches: 6. CDR3 length: 16 amino acids. The assay was immunoSEQ multiplex PCR, and TCRdb's table has in-frame clones only and misses some. The sample comprises approximately 250,000 clones, approximately 65% of which are singletons, and around 10% rests with the top ten. This clone showed up just a few times. The sequence was obtained from a man aged 30-40 years in good health. The sample taken for sequencing was memory CD4+ T cells sorted from blood. Subset of the sample: CD45RA-negative fraction. This rearrangement joins TRBV28 to TRBJ1-1, with 9 bases matching TRBD1. The CDR3 sequence: CASSYLQGAMNTEAFF. CDR3 nucleotide sequence: TGTGCCAGCAGTTACCTACAGGGGGCAATGAACACTGAAGCTTTCTTT.